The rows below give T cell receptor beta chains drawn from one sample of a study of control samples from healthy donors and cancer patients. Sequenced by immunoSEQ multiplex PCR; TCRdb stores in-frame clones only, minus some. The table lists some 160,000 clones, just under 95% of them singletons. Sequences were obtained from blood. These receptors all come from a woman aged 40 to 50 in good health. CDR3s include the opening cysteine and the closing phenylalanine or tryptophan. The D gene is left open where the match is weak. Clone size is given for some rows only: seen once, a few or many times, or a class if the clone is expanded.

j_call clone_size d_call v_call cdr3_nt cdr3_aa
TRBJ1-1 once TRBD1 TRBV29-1 TGCAGCGCACAATTACAGGGGCCAACTGAAGCTTTCTTT CSAQLQGPTEAFF
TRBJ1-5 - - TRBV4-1 TGCGCCAGCAGCCGCGGATTCGGCCTGAATCAGCCCCAGCATTTT CASSRGFGLNQPQHF
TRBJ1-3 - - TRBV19 TGTGCCAGTAGTATAGCGGACCGCGCGAGAAACACCATATATTTT CASSIADRARNTIYF
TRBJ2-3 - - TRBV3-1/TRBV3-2 TGTGCCAGCAGCCAAGATTCGGGGCATACGCAGTATTTT CASSQDSGHTQYF
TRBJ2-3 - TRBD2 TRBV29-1 TGCAGCGTGGGGGGGACACCCAGGACTAGCGGGGACGCATCAGATACGCAGTATTTT CSVGGTPRTSGDASDTQYF
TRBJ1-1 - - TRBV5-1 TGCGCCAGCAGCCCTGACCCAACTTTCTTT CASSPDPTFF
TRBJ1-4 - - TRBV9 TGTGCCAGCAGCGTAGGATCGGGAGGAGGTAATGAAAAACTGTTTTTT CASSVGSGGGNEKLFF
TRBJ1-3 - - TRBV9 TGTGCCAGCAGCCCGCGACTCCTGATCTCTGGAAACACCATATATTTT CASSPRLLISGNTIYF
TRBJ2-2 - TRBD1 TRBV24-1 TGTGCCACCAGTGGCGGACAGGGGAACACCGGGGAGCTGTTTTTT CATSGGQGNTGELFF
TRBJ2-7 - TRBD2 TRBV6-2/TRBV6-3 TGTGCCAGCAGCCGCGAACCCCGGGGAGCGGGAAACTACGAGCAGTACTTC CASSREPRGAGNYEQYF
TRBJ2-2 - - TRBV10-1 TGCGCCAGCGAAGCGAACACCGGGGAGCTGTTTTTT CASEANTGELFF
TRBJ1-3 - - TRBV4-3 TGCGCCAGCAGCCAAGCTCCTAGACAGGAGAGCTCTGGAAACACCATATATTTT CASSQAPRQESSGNTIYF
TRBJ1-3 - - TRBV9 TGTGCCAGCAGCTCCCTCGGGGGAAACACCATATATTTT CASSSLGGNTIYF
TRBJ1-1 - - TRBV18 TGTGCCAGCTCATCCCGACAGGCTGGTGAAGCTTTCTTT CASSSRQAGEAFF
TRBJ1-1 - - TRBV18 TGTGCCAGCTCACCGTACCCACAGGGCAATGAAGCTTTCTTT CASSPYPQGNEAFF
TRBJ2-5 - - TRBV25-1 TGTGCCAGCGTACAGGGTGACCAAGAGACCCAGTACTTC CASVQGDQETQYF
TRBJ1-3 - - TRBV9 TGTGCCAGCAGCGTAGGGCAGGGCGGCGGAAACACCATATATTTT CASSVGQGGGNTIYF
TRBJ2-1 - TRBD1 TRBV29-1 TGCAGCGTTGGGACAGGGGACAATGAGCAGTTCTTC CSVGTGDNEQFF
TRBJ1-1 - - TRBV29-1 TGCAGCGTTGAGGGCAGGGACTTCAACTGGGGCACTGAAGCTTTCTTT CSVEGRDFNWGTEAFF
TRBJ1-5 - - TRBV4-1 TGCGCCAGCAGCCAAGCCCCCCTAAACGCTCAGCCCCAGCATTTT CASSQAPLNAQPQHF
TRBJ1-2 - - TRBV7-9 TGTGCCAGCAGCTTTTGGGGTACAGATGGCTACACCTTC CASSFWGTDGYTF
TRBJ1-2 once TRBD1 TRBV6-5 TGTGCCAGCATTCGGGACAGGGGGGATGGCTACACCTTC CASIRDRGDGYTF
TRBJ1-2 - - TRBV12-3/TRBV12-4 TGTGCCAGCAGTTTTAGCAGGGCGGATGGCTACACCTTC CASSFSRADGYTF
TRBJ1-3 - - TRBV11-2 TGTGCCAGCAGCTTAAATATGGGGAGTGTGTCGAACTCTGGAAACACCATATATTTT CASSLNMGSVSNSGNTIYF
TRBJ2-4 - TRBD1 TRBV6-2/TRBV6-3 TGTGCCAGCAGCCAACCCGGACAGGGGGGGAACATTCAGTACTTC CASSQPGQGGNIQYF
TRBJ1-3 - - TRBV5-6 TGTGCCAGCAGCTACGGGCGTTTTTTTCGGACGGAAAACACCATATATTTT CASSYGRFFRTENTIYF
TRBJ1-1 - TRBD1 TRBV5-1 TGCGCCAGCAGCTTGGTTCGGGACAGGGCAACCGAAGCTTTCTTT CASSLVRDRATEAFF
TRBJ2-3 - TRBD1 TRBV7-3 TGTGCCAGCAGCACTACAGGGGCTAGCACAGATACGCAGTATTTT CASSTTGASTDTQYF
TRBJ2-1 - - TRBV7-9 TGTGCCAGCCGTCGACATGAAATAAATGAGCAGTTCTTC CASRRHEINEQFF
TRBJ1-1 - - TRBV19 TGTGCCAGTAGTAACACAGGGAACACTGAAGCTTTCTTT CASSNTGNTEAFF